This T cell receptor beta chain was identified in a study of Ad26.COV2.S vaccination and SARS-CoV-2 variants. Overall study results and limits: The TCR breadth and depth analyses may have understated or missed part of the total T cell responses. It was reported that spike-specific CD8+ and CD4+ T cell responses were substantially broad after vaccination.

Produced via immunoSEQ multiplex PCR; TCRdb's table is partial and in-frame only. The repertoire holds 87,000 or so clones, with approximately 77% as singletons. With respect to this clone: Its antigen is unknown.

V gave up 2 bases and J gave up 9 bases; unmatched junction bases: 9. Germline CDR1 SGDLS, CDR2 YYNGEE. The CDR3 runs to 15 residues. This TCR came from a human donor who had recovered from COVID-19. The material sequenced was peripheral blood, taken after recovery from COVID-19. V and J are TRBV9 and TRBJ2-3; 10 bases are a match to TRBD2. The CDR3 sequence is CASSVASGRQQTQYF. The CDR3 nucleotides read TGTGCCAGCAGCGTGGCTAGCGGGAGACAACAAACGCAGTATTTT. The variable domain in full, with the rest retrieved from reference TRBV9 and TRBJ2-3, is DSGVTQTPKHLITATGQRVTLRCSPRSGDLSVYWYQQSLDQGLQFLIQYYNGEERAKGNILERFSAQQFPDLHSELNLSSLELGDSALYFCASSVASGRQQTQYFGPGTRLTVL.